This TCR beta chain was identified in a study of human T cells and chemical hapten exposure. Using its own MiXCR run on the RACE reads, TCRdb lists one record per CDR3 protein. The sample contains about 89,000 distinct CDR3 sequences, 9.5% to 11% of which appear only once. Time point noted: patch test 2, 6 weeks after DPC sensitization. Noted treatment: therapeutic diphenylcyclopropenone sensitization with weekly scalp DPC. This clonotype turned up a few times. Germline CDR1 and CDR2: SEHNR and FQNEAQ (reference sequence). This CDR3 spans 14 amino acids. V was clipped by 1 base and J by 5 bases, with 11 bases between them.

This chain joins TRBV7-9 and TRBJ2-5; D is ambiguous. The sample consisted of whole blood, taken in connection with sensitization to the hapten diphenylcyclopropenone (DPC). The receptor comes from a man aged 35-49 years with alopecia areata. Some clones in this sample may be carry-over from other donors' samples. DNA for the CDR3: TGTGCCAGCAGCTTAGTCCGTCATTTCGAGACCCAGTACTTC. Translated: CASSLVRHFETQYF.